The clone carrying this T cell receptor beta chain was recorded many times. What it binds is not known. This entry comes from a study of CD8+CD57+ T cells in acquired aplastic anemia. CDR3 and TCR beta VDJ profiling relied on a genomic DNA template. TCRdb reprocessed the reads with MiXCR, giving one entry per CDR3 protein. The repertoire holds around 190,000 distinct CDR3 sequences, with around 60% as singletons. This CDR3 comprises 19 residues. The V gene end was trimmed by 1 base and the J gene end by 5 bases; junction bases not matched to a gene: 16. In germline, CDR1 is LGHNA, CDR2 YSLEER. General observations from the study: CD8+ Simpson's diversity did not differ significantly between patients and controls. Found in both controls and patients were around 29 CD8+ CDR3 sequences.

The sample taken for sequencing was sorted CD4+, CD8+, or CD8+CD57+ T cells (not recorded which) from PBMCs. The rearrangement joins TRBV4-3 to TRBJ2-1; 8 nucleotides match TRBD1. The clonotype originates from a human donor in good health. The CDR3 sequence: CASSQVRVWEQGANNEQFF. The DNA of the CDR3 is TGCGCCAGCAGCCAAGTTCGTGTTTGGGAGCAGGGGGCGAACAATGAGCAGTTCTTC.